One and the same sample provided the 3 T cell receptor beta chains below, sequenced in a study of post-analysis software for immune sequencing data. Whole-study findings and limits: Patients used about 5 TRBV segments, including TRBV5-6, TRBV5-1 and TRBV20-1, more often than controls.

Tagging with unique molecular identifiers was a feature of the TCR beta cDNA libraries. TCRdb reanalysed the PCR reads using MiXCR and keeps one entry per CDR3 protein. The sample includes 750,000 to 950,000 distinct CDR3 sequences, roughly 58% of them seen just once. These receptors have no known antigen. The sequenced sample consisted of blood. The source of these receptors is a girl aged 10 to 17 with multiple sclerosis.

The chain uses TRBV9 and TRBJ2-7; 10 bases are a match to TRBD2. The V and J ends lost 0 bases and 3 bases, in that order; junction bases with no gene match: 0. This CDR3 has 14 amino acids. Germline V gives CDR1 SGDLS, CDR2 YYNGEE. The CDR3 loop reads CASSVGLAGYEQYF. The CDR3 bases are TGTGCCAGCAGCGTAGGACTAGCGGGCTACGAGCAGTACTTC.

The chain is built from TRBV4-2 and TRBJ1-2; 8 bases are a match to TRBD1. In germline, CDR1 is LGHNA, CDR2 YNFKEQ. The junction had 6 bases not matched to a gene; V was cut back by 1 base and J by 2 bases. The CDR3 is 16 residues long. CDR3 bases: TGTGCCAGCAGCCAAGTACCGTGGACAGGGAACTATGGCTACACCTTC. This translates into CASSQVPWTGNYGYTF.

The V call is TRBV7-2, the J call TRBJ2-5; 7 nucleotides match TRBD1. The V segment lost 7 bases and the J segment 4 bases; nucleotides outside the gene matches: 12. Germline CDR1 SGHTA, CDR2 FQGNSA. The CDR3 contains 15 residues. The chain's CDR3 is CASTQTNRDRETQYF. CDR3 coding DNA: TGTGCCAGCACCCAGACGAACCGGGACAGAGAGACCCAGTACTTC. Full variable domain (rest looked up from reference TRBV7-2 and TRBJ2-5): GAGVSQSPSNKVTEKGKDVELRCDPISGHTALYWYRQSLGQGLEFLIYFQGNSAPDKSGLPSDRFSAERTGGSVSTLTIQRTQQEDSAVYLCASTQTNRDRETQYFGPGTRLLVL.